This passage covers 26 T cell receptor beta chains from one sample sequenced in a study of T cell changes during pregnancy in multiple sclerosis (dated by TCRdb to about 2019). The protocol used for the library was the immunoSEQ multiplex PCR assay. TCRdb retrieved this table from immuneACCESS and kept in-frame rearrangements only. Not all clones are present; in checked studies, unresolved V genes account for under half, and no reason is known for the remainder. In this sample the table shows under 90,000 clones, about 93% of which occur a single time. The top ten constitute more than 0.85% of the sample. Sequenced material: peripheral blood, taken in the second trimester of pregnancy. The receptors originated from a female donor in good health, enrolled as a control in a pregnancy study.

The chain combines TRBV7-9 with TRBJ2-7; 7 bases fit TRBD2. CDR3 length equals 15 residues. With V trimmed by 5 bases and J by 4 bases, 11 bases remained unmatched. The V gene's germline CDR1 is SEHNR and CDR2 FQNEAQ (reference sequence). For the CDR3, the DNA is TGTGCCAGCAGCACAAAGACTAGCCCCCCTTACGAGCAGTACTTC. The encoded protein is CASSTKTSPPYEQYF.

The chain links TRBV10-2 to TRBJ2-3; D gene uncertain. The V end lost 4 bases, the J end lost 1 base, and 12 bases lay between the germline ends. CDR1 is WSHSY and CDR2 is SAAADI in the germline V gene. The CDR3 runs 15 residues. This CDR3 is CASSASIAGTDTQYF. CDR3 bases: TGCGCCAGCAGTGCGTCAATAGCCGGCACAGATACGCAGTATTTT.

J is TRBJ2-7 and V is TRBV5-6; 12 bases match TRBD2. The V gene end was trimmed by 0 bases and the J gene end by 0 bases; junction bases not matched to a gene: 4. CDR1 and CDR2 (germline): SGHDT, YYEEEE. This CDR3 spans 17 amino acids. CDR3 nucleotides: TGTGCCAGCAGCTTGGCCCCGACTAGCGGGAGCTCCTACGAGCAGTACTTC. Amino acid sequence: CASSLAPTSGSSYEQYF.

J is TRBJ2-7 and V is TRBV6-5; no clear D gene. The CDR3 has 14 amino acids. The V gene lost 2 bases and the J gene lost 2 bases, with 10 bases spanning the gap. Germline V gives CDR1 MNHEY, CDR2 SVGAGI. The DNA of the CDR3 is TGTGCCAGCAGTTACAGTGGCGGCCCCTACGAGCAGTACTTC. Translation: CASSYSGGPYEQYF.

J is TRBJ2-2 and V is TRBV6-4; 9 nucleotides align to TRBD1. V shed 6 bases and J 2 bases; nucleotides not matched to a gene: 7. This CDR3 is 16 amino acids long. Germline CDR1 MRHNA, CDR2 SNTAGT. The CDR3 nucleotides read TGTGCCAGCAGCGCCGGGACAGGGAGAAACACCGGGGAGCTGTTTTTT. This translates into CASSAGTGRNTGELFF.

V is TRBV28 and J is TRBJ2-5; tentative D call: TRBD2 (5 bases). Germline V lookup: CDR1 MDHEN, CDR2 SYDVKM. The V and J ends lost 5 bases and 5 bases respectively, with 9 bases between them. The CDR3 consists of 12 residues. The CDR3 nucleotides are TGTGCCAGCAGTGGCCGAGGGGAGACCCAGTACTTC. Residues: CASSGRGETQYF.

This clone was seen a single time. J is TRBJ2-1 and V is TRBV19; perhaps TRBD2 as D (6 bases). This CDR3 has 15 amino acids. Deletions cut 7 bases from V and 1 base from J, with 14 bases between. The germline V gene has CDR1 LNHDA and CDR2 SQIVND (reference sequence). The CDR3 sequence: CASNLVGGSYNEQFF. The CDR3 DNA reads TGTGCCAGTAATTTGGTCGGGGGTTCCTACAATGAGCAGTTCTTC.

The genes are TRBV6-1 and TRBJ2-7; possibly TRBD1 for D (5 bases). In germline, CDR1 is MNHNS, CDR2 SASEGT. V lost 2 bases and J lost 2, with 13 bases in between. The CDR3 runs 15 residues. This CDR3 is CASSELSGNPYEQYF. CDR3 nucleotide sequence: TGTGCCAGCAGTGAACTTTCAGGGAACCCCTACGAGCAGTACTTC.

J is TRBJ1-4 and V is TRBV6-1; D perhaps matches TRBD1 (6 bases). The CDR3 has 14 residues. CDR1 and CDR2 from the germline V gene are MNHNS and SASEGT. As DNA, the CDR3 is TGTGTCTCCGAACGGGGGCCCGGGAGGGAAAAACTGTTTTTT. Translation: CVSERGPGREKLFF.

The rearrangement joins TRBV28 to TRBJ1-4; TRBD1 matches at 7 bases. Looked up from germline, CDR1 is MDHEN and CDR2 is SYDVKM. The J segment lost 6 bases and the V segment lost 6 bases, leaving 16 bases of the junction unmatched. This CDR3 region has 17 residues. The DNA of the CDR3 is TGTGCCAGCAGACGCCCCCCCAGACAGGGTGAGGATGAAAAACTGTTTTTT. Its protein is CASRRPPRQGEDEKLFF.

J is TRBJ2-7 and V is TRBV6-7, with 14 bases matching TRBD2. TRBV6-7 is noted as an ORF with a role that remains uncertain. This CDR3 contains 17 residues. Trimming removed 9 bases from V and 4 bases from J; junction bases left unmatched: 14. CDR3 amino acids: CARLTGTSGSGTYEQYF. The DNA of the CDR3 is TGTGCCAGGTTAACCGGGACTAGCGGGAGTGGCACTTACGAGCAGTACTTC.

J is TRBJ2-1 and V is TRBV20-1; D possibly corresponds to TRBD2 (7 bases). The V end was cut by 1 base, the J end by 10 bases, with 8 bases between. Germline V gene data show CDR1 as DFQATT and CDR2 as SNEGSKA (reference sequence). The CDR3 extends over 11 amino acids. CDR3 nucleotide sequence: TGCAGTGCTAGAGGGGGGGGCGAGCAGTTCTTC. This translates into CSARGGGEQFF.

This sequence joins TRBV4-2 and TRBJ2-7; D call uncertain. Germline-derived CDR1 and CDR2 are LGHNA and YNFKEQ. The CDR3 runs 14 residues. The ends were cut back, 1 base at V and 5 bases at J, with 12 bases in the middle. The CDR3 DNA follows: TGTGCCAGCAGCCAAGGTTATAGTTACGACGAGCAGTACTTC. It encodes CASSQGYSYDEQYF.

The CDR3 DNA follows: TGTGCCAGCTCACCACTGGCGGGACTGGGGGAGACCCAGTACTTC. Its protein is CASSPLAGLGETQYF. The V gene is TRBV18, the J gene TRBJ2-5, with TRBD2 as a possible D gene (6 bases). The CDR3 is made up of 15 amino acids. Trimming left V 1 base short and J 5 bases short, with 14 bases between. In germline, CDR1 is KGHSH, CDR2 LQKENI.

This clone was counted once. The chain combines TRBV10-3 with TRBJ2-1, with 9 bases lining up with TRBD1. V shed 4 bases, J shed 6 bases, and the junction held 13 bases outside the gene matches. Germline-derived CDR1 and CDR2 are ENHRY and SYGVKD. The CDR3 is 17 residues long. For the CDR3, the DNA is TGTGCCATCAGTGTCCTTAGAACAGGGGGCTCGGGCAATGAGCAGTTCTTC. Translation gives CAISVLRTGGSGNEQFF.

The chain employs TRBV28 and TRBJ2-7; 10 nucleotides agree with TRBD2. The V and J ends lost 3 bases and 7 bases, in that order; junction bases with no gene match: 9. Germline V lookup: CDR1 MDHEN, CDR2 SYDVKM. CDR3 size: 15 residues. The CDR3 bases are TGTGCCAGCAGTTTCTCTGCTAGCGGGAGAAGGGAGCAGTACTTC. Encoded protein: CASSFSASGRREQYF.

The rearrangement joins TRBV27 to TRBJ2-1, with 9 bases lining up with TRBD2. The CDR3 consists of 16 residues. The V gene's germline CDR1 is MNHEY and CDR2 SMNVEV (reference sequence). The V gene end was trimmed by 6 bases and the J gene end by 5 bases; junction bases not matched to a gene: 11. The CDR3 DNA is TGTGCCAGCAGGCCAACTAGCGGGCCGGCCCACAATGAGCAGTTCTTC. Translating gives CASRPTSGPAHNEQFF.

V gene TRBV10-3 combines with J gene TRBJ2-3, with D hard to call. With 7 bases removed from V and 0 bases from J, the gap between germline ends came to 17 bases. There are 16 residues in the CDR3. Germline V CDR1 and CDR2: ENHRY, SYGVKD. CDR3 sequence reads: CAINSRDLSSTDTQYF. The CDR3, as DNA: TGTGCCATCAATAGCCGAGACCTTTCTAGCACAGATACGCAGTATTTT.

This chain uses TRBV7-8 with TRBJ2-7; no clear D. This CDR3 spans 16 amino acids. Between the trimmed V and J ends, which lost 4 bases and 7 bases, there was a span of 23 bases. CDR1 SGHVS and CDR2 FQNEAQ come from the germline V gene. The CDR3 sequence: CASSSLLGLTLREQYF. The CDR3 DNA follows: TGTGCCAGCAGCTCGTTATTGGGCCTAACTCTACGAGAGCAGTACTTC.

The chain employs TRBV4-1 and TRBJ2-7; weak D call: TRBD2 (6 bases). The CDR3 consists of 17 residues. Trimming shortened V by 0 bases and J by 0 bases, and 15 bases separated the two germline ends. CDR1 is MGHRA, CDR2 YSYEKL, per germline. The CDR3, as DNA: TGCGCCAGCAGCCAAGATCGGTGGGACTCAAGCTCCTACGAGCAGTACTTC. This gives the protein CASSQDRWDSSSYEQYF.

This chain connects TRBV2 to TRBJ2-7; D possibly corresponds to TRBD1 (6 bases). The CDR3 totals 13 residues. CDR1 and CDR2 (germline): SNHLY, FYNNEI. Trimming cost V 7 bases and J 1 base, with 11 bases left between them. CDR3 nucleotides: TGTGCCAGCACTTTGGGACAATCCTACGAGCAGTACTTC. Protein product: CASTLGQSYEQYF.

CDR3 sequence reads: CATKRGRRDTEAFF. DNA of the CDR3: TGTGCCACCAAGAGAGGGCGCCGGGACACTGAAGCTTTCTTT. The chain recombines TRBV15 with TRBJ1-1; D call uncertain. CDR1 is LNHNV, CDR2 YYDKDF, per germline (reference sequence). The CDR3 sequence is 14 residues long. V was shortened by 7 bases and J by 3 bases, with 15 bases between the two germline ends.

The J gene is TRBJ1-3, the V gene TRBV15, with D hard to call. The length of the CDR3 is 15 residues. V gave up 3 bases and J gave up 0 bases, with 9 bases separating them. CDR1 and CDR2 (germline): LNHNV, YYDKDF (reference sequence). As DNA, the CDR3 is TGTGCCACCAGCAGGGACTTCCTCTCTGGAAACACCATATATTTT. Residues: CATSRDFLSGNTIYF.

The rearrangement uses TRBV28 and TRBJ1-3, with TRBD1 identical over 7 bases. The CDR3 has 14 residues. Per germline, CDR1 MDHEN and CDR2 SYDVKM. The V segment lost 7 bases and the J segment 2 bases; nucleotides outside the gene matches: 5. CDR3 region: CASNSQGAGNTIYF. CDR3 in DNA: TGTGCCAGCAACAGCCAGGGGGCTGGAAACACCATATATTTT.

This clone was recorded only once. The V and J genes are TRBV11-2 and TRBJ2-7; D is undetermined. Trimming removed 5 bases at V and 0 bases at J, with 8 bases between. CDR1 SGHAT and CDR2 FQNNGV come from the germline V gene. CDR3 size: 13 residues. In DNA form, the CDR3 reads TGTGCCAGCAGCCCGCGTCTCTCCTACGAGCAGTACTTC. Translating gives CASSPRLSYEQYF.

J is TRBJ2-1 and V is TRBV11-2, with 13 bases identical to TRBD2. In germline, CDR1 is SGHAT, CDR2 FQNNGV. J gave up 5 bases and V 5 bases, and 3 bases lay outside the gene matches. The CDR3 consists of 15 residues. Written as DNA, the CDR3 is TGTGCCAGCAGCAGGACTAGCGGGGGACACAATGAGCAGTTCTTC. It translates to CASSRTSGGHNEQFF.